This record covers a single TCR beta chain. Its antigen is unidentified. Primed by a sample-barcoded 5' primer and a J-beta primer mix, a second PCR proceeded for roughly 6 to 12 cycles. TCRdb re-analysed the 5' RACE reads in MiXCR, keeping a single row per CDR3 protein. This sample has about 670,000 distinct CDR3 sequences, with roughly two fifths found just once. The source of the sample is a study of blood T cells in healthy people across ages. Study as a whole: Researchers report that template switching captured about one barcoded beta molecule per two T cells.

The CDR3 totals 15 residues. Germline V CDR1 and CDR2: SGHTA, FQGNSA. The V and J ends lost 3 bases and 4 bases respectively, with 13 bases between them. Each donor had approximately 10 milliliters of peripheral blood drawn. Isolating PBMCs gave at least 6 million of these cells per sample. Study-level results: Donors of long life had a larger count of naive CD4+ cells and greater diversity than aged donors.

Sequencing used blood. The chain carries TRBV7-2 and TRBJ2-1; D perhaps matches TRBD2 (6 bases). The TCR sequence derives from an elderly man in good health. CDR3 amino acids: CASSFGSGKYNEQFF. The CDR3 DNA sequence: TGTGCCAGCAGCTTCGGTAGCGGAAAATACAATGAGCAGTTCTTC.